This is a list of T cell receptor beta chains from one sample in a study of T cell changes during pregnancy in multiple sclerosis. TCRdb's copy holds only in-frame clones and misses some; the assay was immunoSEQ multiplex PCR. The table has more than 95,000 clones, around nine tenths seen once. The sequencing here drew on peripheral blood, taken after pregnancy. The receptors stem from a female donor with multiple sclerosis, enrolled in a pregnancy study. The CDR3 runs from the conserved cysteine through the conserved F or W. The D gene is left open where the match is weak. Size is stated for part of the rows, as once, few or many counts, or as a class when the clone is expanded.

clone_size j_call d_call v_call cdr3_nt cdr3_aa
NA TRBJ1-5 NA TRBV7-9 TGTGCCAGCAGCTTAGACTGGGGGGATAGCAATCAGCCCCAGCATTTT CASSLDWGDSNQPQHF
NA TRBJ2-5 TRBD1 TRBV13 TGTGCCAGCAGCTTAGGCCGGAGACAGGGGTGGGATGGGACCCAGTACTTC CASSLGRRQGWDGTQYF
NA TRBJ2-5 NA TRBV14 TGTGCCAGCAGCCAAGAGGCAGGCACAGGGACCCAGTACTTC CASSQEAGTGTQYF
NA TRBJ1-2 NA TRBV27 TGTGCCAGCAGTTCTCAGGGGTACTATGGCTACACCTTC CASSSQGYYGYTF
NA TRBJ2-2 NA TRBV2 TGTGCCAGCATGGTAGGGGGTCGGGCCGGGGAGCTGTTTTTT CASMVGGRAGELFF
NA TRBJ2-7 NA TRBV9 TGTGCCAGCAGCGTAGATCCAGGGCAAAACGAGCAGTACTTC CASSVDPGQNEQYF
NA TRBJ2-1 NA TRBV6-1 TGTGCCAGCAGCCCCCTAGGCTACAATGAGCAGTTCTTC CASSPLGYNEQFF
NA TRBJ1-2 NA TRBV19 TGTGCCAGTAGTTCCAGACCGGGAGGGTACACCTTC CASSSRPGGYTF
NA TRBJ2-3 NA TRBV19 TGTGCCAGTAGTCGCGGAGCGGCGGGCGGGGATACGCAGTATTTT CASSRGAAGGDTQYF
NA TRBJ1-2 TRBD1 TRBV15 TGTGCCACCAGCAGAGAAGCCAGGGGGCTAATTGGCTACACCTTC CATSREARGLIGYTF
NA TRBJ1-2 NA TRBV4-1 TGCGCCAGCAGCCAGGCGGTACAGGGACTAATAAACTATGGCTACACCTTC CASSQAVQGLINYGYTF
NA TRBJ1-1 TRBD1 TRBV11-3 TGTGCCAGCAGCTTAGGAGGGGGCATCACTGAAGCTTTCTTT CASSLGGGITEAFF
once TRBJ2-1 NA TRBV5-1 TGCGCCAGCAGCTTGGTCGCAACAGTTGGGCTCCTCTACAATGAGCAGTTCTTC CASSLVATVGLLYNEQFF
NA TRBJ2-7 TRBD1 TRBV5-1 TGCGCCAGCAGCTTTACAGGGGGCAGATCGGGTGAGCAGTACTTC CASSFTGGRSGEQYF
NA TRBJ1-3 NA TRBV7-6 TGTGCCAGCAGTCTTTCCGGGGGGAACACCATATATTTT CASSLSGGNTIYF
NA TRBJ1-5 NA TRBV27 TGTGCCAGCAGTCTAGGACTTTCCTACAATCAGCCCCAGCATTTT CASSLGLSYNQPQHF
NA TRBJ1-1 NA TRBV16 TGTGCCAGCAGCCTAAGGACAGCCATGAACACTGAAGCTTTCTTT CASSLRTAMNTEAFF
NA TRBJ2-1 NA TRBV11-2 TGTGCCAGCAGCTTAGCGGGGGTCGCCCCACCCCCCCCGGGTGAGCAGTTCTTC CASSLAGVAPPPPGEQFF
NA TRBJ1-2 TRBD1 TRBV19 TGTGCCAGTGGCAAGGGACAGGGGGACCCGTTCAACTATGGCTACACCTTC CASGKGQGDPFNYGYTF
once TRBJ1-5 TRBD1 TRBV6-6 TGTGCCAGCAGATCCGGGACAGGGCATCAGCCCCAGCATTTT CASRSGTGHQPQHF
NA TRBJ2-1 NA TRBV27 TGTGCCAGCAGTACCGATGCGGGCTCCTACAATGAGCAGTTCTTC CASSTDAGSYNEQFF
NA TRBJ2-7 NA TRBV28 TGTGCCAGCAGTACGCCTAGCCGCCTCTCCTACGAGCAGTACTTC CASSTPSRLSYEQYF
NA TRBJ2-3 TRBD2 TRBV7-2 TGTGCCAGCAGCCCGGCACTAGCGGGGTTCGATACGCAGTATTTT CASSPALAGFDTQYF
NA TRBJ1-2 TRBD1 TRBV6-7 TGTGCCAGCAGTTACTATCAGGGGGCGCGTGGCTACACCTTC CASSYYQGARGYTF
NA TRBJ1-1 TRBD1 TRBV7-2 TGTGCCAGCAGCTTAGATGGACAGGCAAACACTGAAGCTTTCTTT CASSLDGQANTEAFF
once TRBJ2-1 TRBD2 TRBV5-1 TGCGCCAGCAGCTTGTTTCGGGAGGCCCTTCGAAATGAGCAGTTCTTC CASSLFREALRNEQFF
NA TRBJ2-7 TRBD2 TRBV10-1 TGCGCCAGCAGCCCCGGACTAGCGGTGGTGATTTTCACCTACGAGCAGTACTTC CASSPGLAVVIFTYEQYF
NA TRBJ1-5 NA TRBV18 TGTGCCAGCTCACCAGGGGCAGGAAACAATCAGCCCCAGCATTTT CASSPGAGNNQPQHF
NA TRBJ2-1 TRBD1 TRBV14 TGTGCCAGCAGCCCCCCATGGGAGACAGGGGGCCTTCTAAGTTATGAGCAGTTCTTC CASSPPWETGGLLSYEQFF
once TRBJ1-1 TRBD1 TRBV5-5 TGTGCCAGCAGCGTGGACAGGGGCGGGAGGGCTTTCTTT CASSVDRGGRAFF
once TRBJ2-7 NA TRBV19 TGTGCCAGTAGCCTCGGCTACGAGCAGTACTTC CASSLGYEQYF
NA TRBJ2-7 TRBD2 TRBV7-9 TGTGCCAGCAGCTTAGCCTTGACTAGCGGGAGCTCCTACGAGCAGTACTTC CASSLALTSGSSYEQYF
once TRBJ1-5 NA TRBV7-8 TGTGCCAGTTCACTGGGGGACACCCGGAAATGGGCCCAGCATTTT CASSLGDTRKWAQHF
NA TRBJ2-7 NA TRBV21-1 TGTGCCAGCAGCAAAGATAGACACATACTAGCGGGAGGGAGTTACGAGCAGTACTTC CASSKDRHILAGGSYEQYF
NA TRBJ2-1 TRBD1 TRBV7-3 TGTGCCAGCAGCGCACCGGGACAGGGATCTAATCCCAATCAGTTCTTC CASSAPGQGSNPNQFF
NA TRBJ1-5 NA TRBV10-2 TGCGCCAGCAGGGAAACCTGGCAGGGGAAGCAGCCCCAGCATTTT CASRETWQGKQPQHF
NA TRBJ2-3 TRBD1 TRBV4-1 TGCGCCAGCAGCCCCGGACAGGGTCGCACAGATACGCAGTATTTT CASSPGQGRTDTQYF
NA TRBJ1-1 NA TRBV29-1 TGCAGCCCCAATGGGGCCTGGCTCGGCTATAGGAGAACTGAAGCTTTCTTT CSPNGAWLGYRRTEAFF
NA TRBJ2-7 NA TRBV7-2 TGTGCCAGCAGCTCTCAAATCGGGTCCTACGAGCAGTACTTC CASSSQIGSYEQYF
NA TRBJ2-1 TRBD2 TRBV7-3 TGTGCCAGCAGCCCTCGTCCCGGGACTAGCGGGGGTAATAATGAGCAGTTCTTC CASSPRPGTSGGNNEQFF
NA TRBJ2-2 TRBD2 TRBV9 TGTGCCAGCAGCCCTCGGACTAGCGCCACCGGGGAGCTGTTTTTT CASSPRTSATGELFF
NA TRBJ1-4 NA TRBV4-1 TGCGCCAGCAGCCAAGATAACCCGAGGATGGAAAAACTGTTTTTT CASSQDNPRMEKLFF
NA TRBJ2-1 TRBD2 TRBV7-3 TGTGCCAGCAGCCGAATAGCGGGGACTTACAATGAGCAGTTCTTC CASSRIAGTYNEQFF
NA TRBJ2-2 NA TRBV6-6 TGTGCCAGCAGTTTCTACACCGGGGAGCTGTTTTTT CASSFYTGELFF
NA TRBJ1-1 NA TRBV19 TGTGCCAGTAGTATCCAGAACACTGAAGCTTTCTTT CASSIQNTEAFF
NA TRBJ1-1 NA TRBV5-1 TGCGCCAGCAGCTCCCCCTTCAGGGACACTGAAGCTTTCTTT CASSSPFRDTEAFF
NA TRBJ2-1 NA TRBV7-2 TGTGCCAGCAGAGCCGACAATGAGCAGTTCTTC CASRADNEQFF
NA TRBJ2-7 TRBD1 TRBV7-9 TGTGCCAGCAGCCCGGGACAGGCCTCCTACGAGCAGTACTTC CASSPGQASYEQYF
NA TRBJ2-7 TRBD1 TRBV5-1 TGCGCCAGCAGAAAAACAGGGGACGAGCAGTACTTC CASRKTGDEQYF
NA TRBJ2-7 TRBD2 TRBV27 TGTGCCAGCAGCACCTCTCCGGGACTAGCGGGAATCTACGAGCAGTACTTC CASSTSPGLAGIYEQYF
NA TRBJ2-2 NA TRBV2 TGTGCCAGCAGGGTAGCGACCGGGGAGCTGTTTTTT CASRVATGELFF
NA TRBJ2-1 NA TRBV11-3 TGTGCCAGCAGCTTACTTAGACAGGCCGCTTACAATGAGCAGTTCTTC CASSLLRQAAYNEQFF
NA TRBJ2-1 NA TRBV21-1 TGTGCCAGCAGCACCCAAAACCAAGAGGTTGGACTGTCGTTCTTC CASSTQNQEVGLSFF